The sequence of this T cell receptor (beta chain) was determined in a study of tumor and adjacent non-tumor tissue in lung cancer (dated by TCRdb to about 2018). General notes on the study: By cancer type, the cohort comprised 12 adenocarcinoma patients, a couple of squamous cell carcinoma patients and 1 small cell lung cancer patient. Sequencing generated a total of approximately 130,000,000 productive TCRbeta reads, averaging approximately 3.8 million reads per sample. Among the approximately 15 patients, ages ranged from about 30 to 80 years, roughly 10 were men and 5 were women, and disease was TNM stage I to III. More than 25 paired specimens, one tumor and one normal lung sample per patient, were profiled by TCRbeta CDR3 sequencing. Using bulk TCRbeta repertoires from over 14 lung cancer patients, the study set lung tumor tissue side by side with matched distant non-tumor lung tissue.

This clonotype was recorded a few times. Its antigen is currently not known. Within one base of it there is no much larger clone, and no base qualities were kept. Libraries came from multiplex PCR. TCRdb records Illumina HiSeq 2500 as the sequencer. TCRbeta libraries were constructed through three rounds of nested PCR with primers (Table S4) according to protocols modified from ARM-PCR. Before sequencing, PCR products of 200-500 bp were excised from the gel and purified with the QIAquick gel extraction kit. On the study's bioinformatics: Trimmomatic was used to clean the reads, FLASH merged the cleaned reads into complete CDR3 sequences, and MiTCR assigned the sequences to V(D)J germline segments. Clonal diversity was computed as the inverse Simpson's index with VDJtools. In-frame sequences without a premature stop codon were defined as productive reads. The raw public data were reprocessed by TCRdb itself: fastp quality trimming at Q25, MiXCR clonotype calling, in-frame beta chains only. Each entry merges the rows of one CDR3 protein and shows their most common DNA and genes. These V and J calls rely on TCRdb rather than the paper's analysis. This sample lists 90,000 to 100,000 distinct CDR3 sequences; about 80% were detected once. The ten most abundant clones make up 30% of the sample.

RNA was isolated from bulk unsorted tissue, and RNA quality was assessed with a NanoDrop ND-1000 and an Agilent 2100. Normal lung samples were distant non-tumor tissue taken more than 3 cm from the tumor edge. Newly diagnosed lung cancer patients without prior chemotherapy who had been admitted for thoracic surgery in China between August and November 2014 were enrolled as donors. The study excluded patients who had received radiotherapy or chemotherapy before or who had another cancer at the same time. Surgical tissue pieces of about 1-2 cm3 were preserved in RNAlater solution and stored at -80 °C until use. V drops 3 bases and J drops 0 bases, leaving 21 bases in between. The CDR3 measures 17 amino acids from cysteine to phenylalanine. Left in the record is the CDR3 DNA by itself, 51 bases read in frame from the first base. Taken from the germline V gene (reference sequence), the CDR1 and CDR2 loops are DFQATT and SNEGSKA.

Paper-wide results and their limitations: Neither the sequencing platform nor unique molecular identifiers are mentioned in the methods. TCR diversity was significantly higher in younger patients, and higher tumor TCR diversity was associated with shorter overall and disease-free survival. TCR diversity (inverse Simpson) was significantly higher in tumor than in normal lung tissue (roughly 430 vs 170, P = 0.0075, Mann-Whitney U test). A significantly larger cumulative share of the repertoire was made up by the top 100 clones in normal lung than in tumor tissue. Only about 14 patients were in the cohort, and the authors stated that larger samples and more detailed clinical data are needed. Because peripheral blood was not sequenced, blood TCRbeta repertoires in the lung cancer patients of the study were not examined.

Sequenced: distant non-tumor lung tissue. The clonotype was recovered from a man aged 55 to 70 with small cell lung cancer. The chain uses TRBV20-1 and TRBJ2-7; TRBD2 is a weak D gene call, 6 bases matching. In nucleotide form, the sequence is TGCAGTGCTAGGAGAGTAGCGGAAGGGAGAAGCTCCTACGAGCAGTACTTC. It codes for CSARRVAEGRSSYEQYF.